This is a list of T cell receptor beta chains from one sample in a study of cytomegalovirus exposure and HLA in healthy donors. TCRdb's copy holds only in-frame clones and misses some; the assay was immunoSEQ multiplex PCR. The sample includes approximately 220,000 clones, around nine tenths of them seen just once. The sequenced material came from PBMCs. The receptors originated from a woman between 18 and 29 years old in good health and CMV-seronegative. The CDR3 runs from the conserved cysteine through the conserved F or W. The D gene is left open where the match is weak. Expanded clones get a size class; other rows say once, few or many, or leave the size out.

d_gene	v_gene	abundance	j_gene	CDR3nt	CDR3aa
-	TRBV9	-	TRBJ2-1	TGTGCCAGCAGCGTAGAGACTGTCCCTGGGAATGAGCAGTTCTTC	CASSVETVPGNEQFF
TRBD1	TRBV29-1	-	TRBJ1-2	TGCAGCGTTGAAGCCCGGGACAGGGGGTATGGCTACACCTTC	CSVEARDRGYGYTF
TRBD2	TRBV28	-	TRBJ2-5	TGTGCCAGCAGCTGGCCCGGGACTAGCCAAGAGACCCAGTACTTC	CASSWPGTSQETQYF
TRBD1	TRBV5-1	-	TRBJ1-1	TGCGCCAGCAGCTTACAGGGGCCTGGGGGGAACACTGAAGCTTTCTTT	CASSLQGPGGNTEAFF
TRBD1	TRBV2	-	TRBJ2-6	TGTGCCAGCAGTGGGGAGGGACAGGGAGCCAACGTCCTGACTTTC	CASSGEGQGANVLTF
TRBD2	TRBV10-3	once	TRBJ2-7	TGTGCCATGGGCCGCGGGGTTAGAGAAATCTCAGCAGGAGCGGGAGCCTCCGAGCAGTACTTC	CAMGRGVREISAGAGASEQYF
TRBD1	TRBV19	once	TRBJ2-7	TGTGCCACCGGGACAGGGCTATACGAGCAGTACTTC	CATGTGLYEQYF
TRBD1	TRBV6-1	-	TRBJ1-4	TGTGCCAGCAGTGAAGCCCCCGACAGGGGACAACTGTTTTTT	CASSEAPDRGQLFF
-	TRBV2	-	TRBJ1-1	TGTGCCGGTGACCTGGAGGGGAACACTGAAGCTTTCTTT	CAGDLEGNTEAFF
TRBD1	TRBV7-9	-	TRBJ2-1	TGTGCCAGCAGCACCCCGGGACAGCCCTACAATGAGCAGTTCTTC	CASSTPGQPYNEQFF
-	TRBV28	-	TRBJ2-7	TGTGCCAGCATCTCAAGGAAGGGGGACACGATTTACGAGCAGTACTTC	CASISRKGDTIYEQYF
TRBD1	TRBV5-4	-	TRBJ2-5	TGTGCCAGCAGCTACCCGGGACAGGTGAAAGAGACCCAGTACTTC	CASSYPGQVKETQYF
TRBD2	TRBV29-1	-	TRBJ2-7	TGCAGCGTCAAAGGACTAGCGGGATTCTACGAGCAGTACTTC	CSVKGLAGFYEQYF
TRBD2	TRBV27	-	TRBJ2-5	TGTGCCAGCAGTTTACTAGCGGGAGGGCCGGGGGGAGAGACCCAGTACTTC	CASSLLAGGPGGETQYF
-	TRBV6-6	-	TRBJ2-1	TGTGCCAGCAGCGCGGTCTCGATAGGCCTTTCTAGTGAGCAGTTCTTC	CASSAVSIGLSSEQFF
TRBD1	TRBV5-1	-	TRBJ2-3	TGCGCCAGCAGCTTGGTTTTGAGGACAGGAGAAGATACGCAGTATTTT	CASSLVLRTGEDTQYF
TRBD1	TRBV28	-	TRBJ1-2	TGTGCCAGTCAGACAGGGGACTATGGCTACACCTTC	CASQTGDYGYTF
-	TRBV7-9	once	TRBJ2-1	TGTGCCAGCAGCTTGGTTGGTAGAATCAATGAGCAGTTCTTC	CASSLVGRINEQFF
-	TRBV27	-	TRBJ2-7	TGTGCCAGCAGTTTTCAGGCGTTTTTCCCCTACGAGCAGTACTTC	CASSFQAFFPYEQYF
TRBD1	TRBV5-1	-	TRBJ2-7	TGCGCCAGCAGCGACGGACAGGGGGCGGCCGAGCAGTACTTC	CASSDGQGAAEQYF
-	TRBV14	-	TRBJ1-1	TGTGCCAGCAGCCAAGAACCTGGCTACACTGAAGCTTTCTTT	CASSQEPGYTEAFF
TRBD1	TRBV30	once	TRBJ2-1	TGTGCCGCCCAAACAGGGGGCTCCTACAATGAGCAGTTCTTC	CAAQTGGSYNEQFF
-	TRBV5-1	-	TRBJ2-6	TGCGCCAGCAGCCGCCGAAGAGGGGGTACCAACTCTGGGGCCAACGTCCTGACTTTC	CASSRRRGGTNSGANVLTF
-	TRBV20-1	once	TRBJ1-4	TGCAGTGCCGCCCTCGGTGAAAAACTGTTTTTT	CSAALGEKLFF
TRBD1	TRBV5-1	-	TRBJ2-3	TGCGCCAGCAGCCCGCTCCGGGACAGGGGAGTATCAGATACGCAGTATTTT	CASSPLRDRGVSDTQYF
-	TRBV5-4	once	TRBJ1-2	TGTGCCAGCAGCTTGCCACAGGGAACTGACTATGGCTACACCTTC	CASSLPQGTDYGYTF
TRBD1	TRBV25-1	-	TRBJ2-1	TGTGCCAGCAGTGGCAGACAGGGGGCCCGTAGCTCCTACAATGAGCAGTTCTTC	CASSGRQGARSSYNEQFF
TRBD1	TRBV6-6	once	TRBJ1-2	TGTGCCAGCAGTTACGGGTTCAGGGGGCAGAGCTATGGCTACACCTTC	CASSYGFRGQSYGYTF
TRBD1	TRBV2	-	TRBJ2-7	TGTGCCAGGAGACAGGGCCGTTCATACGAGCAGTACTTC	CARRQGRSYEQYF
TRBD2	TRBV30	-	TRBJ2-7	TGTGCCTGGAGCCCCTTTGCTAGCGGACGCTCCTACGAGCAGTACTTC	CAWSPFASGRSYEQYF
TRBD1	TRBV4-1	-	TRBJ2-7	TGCGCCAGCAGCCAAGAAGGGACAGGGGCCGAGCAGTACTTC	CASSQEGTGAEQYF
-	TRBV6-1	-	TRBJ2-4	TGTGCCAGCGTAGGGAACTGGGGGGTAGGGAACATTCAGTACTTC	CASVGNWGVGNIQYF
TRBD1	TRBV5-1	-	TRBJ2-6	TGCGCCAGCAGCTTAGGGGACAGGGAGTCCTCTGGGGCCAACGTCCTGACTTTC	CASSLGDRESSGANVLTF
TRBD2	TRBV6-6	-	TRBJ2-7	TGTGCCAGCCAAGCGGGAGGGTCCTCCTACGAGCAGTACTTC	CASQAGGSSYEQYF
-	TRBV5-5	-	TRBJ1-6	TGTGCCAGCAGGCTCCTAATAGGACAGAATAATTCACCCCTCCACTTT	CASRLLIGQNNSPLHF
TRBD1	TRBV6-5	-	TRBJ1-1	TGTGCCAGCAGTAGGACAGGGGGTACTGAAGCTTTCTTT	CASSRTGGTEAFF
TRBD2	TRBV30	-	TRBJ2-3	TGTGCCCGGAGCCTAACTAGCGGATTCACAGATACGCAGTATTTT	CARSLTSGFTDTQYF
TRBD2	TRBV5-1	once	TRBJ2-1	TGCGCCAGCAGCCCGGGACTAGCGCGCTCCTACAATGAGCAGTTCTTC	CASSPGLARSYNEQFF
-	TRBV15	-	TRBJ1-2	TGTGCCACCAGCAGAGACCGACAGTCCCTAGGCTACACCTTC	CATSRDRQSLGYTF
-	TRBV4-2	-	TRBJ2-1	TGTGCCAGCAGCCAAGATCCTGCCTACAATGAGCAGTTCTTC	CASSQDPAYNEQFF
-	TRBV19	once	TRBJ2-6	TGTGCCAGTAGTATTCCTATCCCTGGGGCCAACGTCCTGACTTTC	CASSIPIPGANVLTF
-	TRBV5-6	-	TRBJ2-7	TGTGCCAGCAGCCCACGCGGCGGGTCCGAGCAGTACTTC	CASSPRGGSEQYF
TRBD2	TRBV27	-	TRBJ2-7	TGTGCCAGCAGTTCGGGACTAGCGGGAGGCAAGCAGTACTTC	CASSSGLAGGKQYF
TRBD1	TRBV9	-	TRBJ2-7	TGTGCCAGCAGCTCGCCGACAGGGCCCTCCTACGAGCAGTACTTC	CASSSPTGPSYEQYF